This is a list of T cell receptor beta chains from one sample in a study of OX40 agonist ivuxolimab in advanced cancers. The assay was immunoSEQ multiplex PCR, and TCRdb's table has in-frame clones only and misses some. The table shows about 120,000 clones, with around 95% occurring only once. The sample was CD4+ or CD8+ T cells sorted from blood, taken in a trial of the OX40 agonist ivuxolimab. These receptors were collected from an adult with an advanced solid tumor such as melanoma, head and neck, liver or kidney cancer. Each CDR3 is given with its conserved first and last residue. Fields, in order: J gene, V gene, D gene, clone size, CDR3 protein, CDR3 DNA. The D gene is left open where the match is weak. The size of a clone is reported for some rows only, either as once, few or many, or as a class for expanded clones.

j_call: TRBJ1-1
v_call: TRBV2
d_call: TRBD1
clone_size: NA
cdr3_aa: CASRGTGRGTEAFF
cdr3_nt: TGTGCCAGCAGGGGGACAGGGAGAGGCACTGAAGCTTTCTTT

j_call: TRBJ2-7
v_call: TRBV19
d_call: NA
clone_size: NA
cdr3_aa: CASSTIGTRSYEQYF
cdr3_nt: TGTGCCAGTAGCACTATCGGGACACGATCCTACGAGCAGTACTTC

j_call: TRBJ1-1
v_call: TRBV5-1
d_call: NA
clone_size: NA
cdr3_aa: CASSLSPGPNTEAFF
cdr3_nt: TGCGCCAGCAGCTTGTCCCCGGGGCCGAACACTGAAGCTTTCTTT

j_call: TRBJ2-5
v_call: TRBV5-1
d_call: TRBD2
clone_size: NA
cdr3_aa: CASSTSEAETQYF
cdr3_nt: TGCGCCAGCAGCACTAGCGAGGCGGAGACCCAGTACTTC

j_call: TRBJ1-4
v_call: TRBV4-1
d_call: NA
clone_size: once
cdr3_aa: CASSQAGLANEKLFF
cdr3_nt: TGCGCCAGCAGCCAGGCGGGGTTGGCTAATGAAAAACTGTTTTTT

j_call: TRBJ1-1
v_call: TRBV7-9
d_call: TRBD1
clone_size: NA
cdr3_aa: CASSLTGTAKLEAFF
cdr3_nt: TGTGCCAGCAGCTTAACCGGGACAGCCAAGTTAGAAGCTTTCTTT

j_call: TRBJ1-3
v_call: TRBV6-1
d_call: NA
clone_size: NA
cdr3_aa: CASRLRGAGNTIYF
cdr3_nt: TGTGCCAGCAGGCTCCGAGGGGCAGGAAACACCATATATTTT

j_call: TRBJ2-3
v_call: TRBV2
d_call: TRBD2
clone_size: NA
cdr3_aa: CATSGGPSTDTQYF
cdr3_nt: TGTGCCACTAGCGGGGGTCCTAGCACAGATACGCAGTATTTT

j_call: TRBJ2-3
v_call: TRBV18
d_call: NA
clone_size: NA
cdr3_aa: CASSQVRTDTQYF
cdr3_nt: TGTGCCAGCTCACAAGTTAGGACAGATACGCAGTATTTT

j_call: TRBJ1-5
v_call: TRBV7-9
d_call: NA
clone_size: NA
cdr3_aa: CASSLGAAGNQPQHF
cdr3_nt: TGTGCCAGCAGCTTAGGCGCTGCCGGCAATCAGCCCCAGCATTTT

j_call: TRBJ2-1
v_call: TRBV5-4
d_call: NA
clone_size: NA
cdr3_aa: CASSLESPLREQFF
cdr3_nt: TGTGCCAGCAGCTTGGAGTCTCCTCTACGCGAGCAGTTCTTC

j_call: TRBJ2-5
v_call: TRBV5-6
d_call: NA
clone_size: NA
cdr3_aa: CASTKDSQETQYF
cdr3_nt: TGTGCCAGCACCAAGGACAGCCAAGAGACCCAGTACTTC

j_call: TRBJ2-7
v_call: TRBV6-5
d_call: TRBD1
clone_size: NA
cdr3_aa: CASRTDRASYEQYF
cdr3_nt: TGTGCCAGCAGGACGGACAGGGCCTCCTACGAGCAGTACTTC

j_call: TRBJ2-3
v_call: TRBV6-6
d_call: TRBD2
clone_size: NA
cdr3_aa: CASSYGLAGITDTQYF
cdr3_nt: TGTGCCAGCAGTTACGGGCTAGCGGGGATCACAGATACGCAGTATTTT

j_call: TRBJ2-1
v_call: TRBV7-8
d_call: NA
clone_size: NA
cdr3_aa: CASSLRSRLSYNEQFF
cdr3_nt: TGTGCCAGCAGCTTACGTTCACGCCTCTCCTACAATGAGCAGTTCTTC

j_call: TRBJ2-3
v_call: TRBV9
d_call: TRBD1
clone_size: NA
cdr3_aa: CASSVGDRGSTQYF
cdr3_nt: TGTGCCAGCAGCGTAGGTGACAGGGGCAGTACGCAGTATTTT

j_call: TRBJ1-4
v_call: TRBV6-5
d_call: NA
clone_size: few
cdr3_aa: CASSYSRGNGEKLFF
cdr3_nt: TGTGCCAGCAGTTATAGTAGGGGAAACGGAGAAAAACTGTTTTTT

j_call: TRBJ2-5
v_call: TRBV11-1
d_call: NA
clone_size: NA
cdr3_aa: CASSPGPLQETQYF
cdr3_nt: TGTGCCAGCTCTCCCGGGCCCCTTCAAGAGACCCAGTACTTC

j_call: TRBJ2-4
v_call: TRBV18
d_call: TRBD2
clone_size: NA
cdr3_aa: CASSTWTSGGKNIQYF
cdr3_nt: TGTGCCAGCTCAACCTGGACTAGCGGGGGGAAAAACATTCAGTACTTC

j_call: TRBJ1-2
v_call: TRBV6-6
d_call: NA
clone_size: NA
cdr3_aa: CASSPDRKYGYTF
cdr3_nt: TGTGCCAGCAGCCCCGACAGAAAGTATGGCTACACCTTC

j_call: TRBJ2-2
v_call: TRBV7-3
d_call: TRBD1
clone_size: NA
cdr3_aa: CASSPTGGGDGELFF
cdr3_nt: TGTGCCAGCAGCCCGACAGGGGGAGGTGACGGGGAGCTGTTTTTT

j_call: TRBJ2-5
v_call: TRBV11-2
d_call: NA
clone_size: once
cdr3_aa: CASSLVPRGPQETQYF
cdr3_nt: TGTGCCAGCAGCTTAGTCCCCCGGGGCCCCCAAGAGACCCAGTACTTC

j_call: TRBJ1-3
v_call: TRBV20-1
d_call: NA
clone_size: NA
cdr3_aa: CSASFGNTIYF
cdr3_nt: TGCAGTGCTAGTTTTGGAAACACCATATATTTT

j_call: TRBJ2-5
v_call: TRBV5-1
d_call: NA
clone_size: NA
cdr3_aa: CASSIAGPTIQETQYF
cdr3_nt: TGCGCCAGCAGCATTGCGGGACCCACCATTCAGGAGACCCAGTACTTC

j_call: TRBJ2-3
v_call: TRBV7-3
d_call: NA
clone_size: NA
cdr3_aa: CASSLGVDTQYF
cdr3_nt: TGTGCCAGCAGCTTAGGGGTCGATACGCAGTATTTT